This passage covers 16 T cell receptor beta chains from one sample sequenced in a study of cytomegalovirus exposure and HLA in healthy donors (dated by TCRdb to about 2017). Library preparation used the immunoSEQ multiplex PCR assay. For the multiplex PCR, a mixture combining 60 forward primers for TCR Vbeta segments and 13 reverse primers for TCR Jbeta segments was used. Drawn from immuneACCESS, this table holds only the in-frame rearrangements with V and J called that TCRdb kept. Clones are partly lost; checked studies trace under half to an unresolved V gene and leave the rest unexplained. The sample includes around 96,000 clones, with over 75% observed a single time. The top ten hold approximately 2% of the sample. Sequenced input: PBMCs. These receptors originate from a man younger than 30 in good health and CMV-seronegative.

CDR3 DNA: TGTGCCAGCAGAGAGGGAGGGAATAGCAATCAGCCCCAGCATTTT. It yields the protein CASREGGNSNQPQHF. The gene calls are TRBV2 and TRBJ1-5; D remains unclear. Per germline, CDR1 SNHLY and CDR2 FYNNEI. The germline V and J ends were trimmed by 6 bases and 0 bases, with 12 bases remaining between them. The CDR3 length is 15 residues. The full variable domain, its missing parts supplied by reference TRBV2 and TRBJ1-5, is EPEVTQTPSHQVTQMGQEVILRCVPISNHLYFYWYRQILGQKVEFLVSFYNNEISEKSEIFDDQFSVERPDGSNFTLKIRSTKLEDSAMYFCASREGGNSNQPQHFGDGTRLSIL.

This clone was recorded once. The chain joins TRBV28 to TRBJ1-4; tentatively, D is TRBD1 (5 bases). This CDR3 contains 15 residues. With 5 bases removed from V and 0 bases from J, the gap between germline ends came to 10 bases. Germline V gene lookup returns CDR1 MDHEN and CDR2 SYDVKM. CDR3 bases: TGTGCCAGCAGTGCCACAGGATCAACTAATGAAAAACTGTTTTTT. Its translation is CASSATGSTNEKLFF.

In its sample, this clone was seen once. This chain links TRBV7-8 with TRBJ2-5, with TRBD2 matching over 10 bases. The CDR3 runs to 17 residues. With V trimmed by 2 bases and J by 2 bases, 8 bases remained unmatched. Looked up from germline, CDR1 is SGHVS and CDR2 is FQNEAQ. The CDR3 protein is CASSLNTASGGQETQYF. The CDR3 nucleotides read TGTGCCAGCAGCTTAAATACGGCTAGCGGGGGACAAGAGACCCAGTACTTC.

The chain uses TRBV13 and TRBJ1-3; D gene uncertain. This CDR3 comprises 16 residues. Deletions cut 0 bases from V and 4 bases from J, with 13 bases between. Germline CDR1 is PRHDT and CDR2 is FYEKMQ (reference sequence). This CDR3 reads CASSLGQVRPGNTIYF. The CDR3 nucleotides read TGTGCCAGCAGCTTAGGCCAGGTCCGGCCAGGAAACACCATATATTTT.

The rearrangement links TRBV5-1 to TRBJ2-2, with 8 positions matching TRBD1. CDR1 and CDR2 (germline): SGHRS, YFSETQ. The CDR3 has 15 residues. V dropped 5 bases and J dropped 4; count of bases not matched to a gene: 7. The CDR3 sequence: CASRTGAYSTGELFF. The CDR3 DNA sequence: TGCGCCAGCAGGACAGGGGCGTACAGCACCGGGGAGCTGTTTTTT.

This rearrangement joins TRBV6-1 to TRBJ2-5; D is unclear. The CDR3 is made up of 14 amino acids. The germline V and J ends were trimmed by 6 bases and 1 base, with 12 bases remaining between them. CDR1 and CDR2 from the germline V gene are MNHNS and SASEGT. CDR3 sequence reads: CASSGSRIQETQYF. For the CDR3, the DNA is TGTGCCAGCAGCGGATCCAGGATCCAAGAGACCCAGTACTTC.

This clone has only a few counts. This sequence joins TRBV9 and TRBJ2-5; 8 nucleotides line up with TRBD2. The CDR3 spans 17 residues. V shed 1 base and J 2 bases; nucleotides not matched to a gene: 10. CDR1 and CDR2 from the germline V gene are SGDLS and YYNGEE. The CDR3 region has the DNA TGTGCCAGCAGCGTAAGCGCGGGGGGCGGCCCACAAGAGACCCAGTACTTC. It encodes CASSVSAGGGPQETQYF. The entire variable domain, with the rest obtained from reference TRBV9 and TRBJ2-5, is as follows: DSGVTQTPKHLITATGQRVTLRCSPRSGDLSVYWYQQSLDQGLQFLIQYYNGEERAKGNILERFSAQQFPDLHSELNLSSLELGDSALYFCASSVSAGGGPQETQYFGPGTRLLVL.

The chain has TRBV20-1 and TRBJ2-1, with D tentatively TRBD1 (6 bases). The CDR3 totals 11 residues. From germline, CDR1 is DFQATT and CDR2 SNEGSKA (reference sequence). V shed 1 base and J shed 10 bases, with 8 bases lying between them. CDR3 in amino acids: CSARVDREQFF. The DNA of the CDR3 is TGCAGTGCTAGAGTCGACAGGGAGCAGTTCTTC.

The rearrangement uses TRBV30 and TRBJ2-3; D is possibly TRBD2 (5 bases). The CDR3 runs 15 residues. Trimming took 0 bases from V and 2 from J, leaving 12 bases between them. Germline values: CDR1 GTSNPN, CDR2 SVGIG (reference sequence). The CDR3 coding sequence is TGTGCCTGGAGTGTACTAGGAGGAACCACAGATACGCAGTATTTT. Protein product: CAWSVLGGTTDTQYF.

This clone was observed a few times. The chain employs TRBV19 and TRBJ2-1, with 14 bases aligning to TRBD2. The V gene's germline CDR1 is LNHDA and CDR2 SQIVND (reference sequence). V shed 7 bases and J 8 bases; nucleotides not matched to a gene: 4. This CDR3 contains 14 residues. CDR3 residues: CASTGTSGGDEQFF. The CDR3 nucleotides read TGTGCCAGTACCGGGACTAGCGGGGGCGATGAGCAGTTCTTC.

This clone was observed a single time. This sequence joins TRBV13 and TRBJ2-4; D is uncertain. Germline V lookup: CDR1 PRHDT, CDR2 FYEKMQ (reference sequence). CDR3 length: 16 residues. V lost 5 bases, J lost 0 bases, and 14 bases lay in between. CDR3 amino acids: CASSRRSDLAKNIQYF. CDR3 nucleotides: TGTGCCAGCAGCCGTCGGTCCGATCTAGCCAAAAACATTCAGTACTTC.

This chain uses TRBV4-1 with TRBJ2-7, with D perhaps matching TRBD1 (6 bases). Trimming removed 4 bases from V and 3 bases from J, with 10 bases in between. The CDR3 loop spans 13 amino acids. The V gene's germline CDR1 is MGHRA and CDR2 YSYEKL. CDR3: CASSLGHDYEQYF. The CDR3 region has the DNA TGCGCCAGCAGCCTGGGACACGACTACGAGCAGTACTTC.

On this clone itself: This may arise from a read error, as a much more abundant clone is one base away. The chain carries TRBV7-9 and TRBJ2-5; no definite D call. The J call may be wrong; the DNA end is better matched by TRBJ2-7. The CDR3 runs 13 residues. Germline lookup yields CDR1 SEHNR and CDR2 FQNEAQ (reference sequence). CDR3 in amino acids: CASSLDSSYEQYF. Here the CDR3 DNA reads TGTGCCAGCAGCTTAGACAGCTCCTACGAGCAGTACTTC.

J is TRBJ2-2 and V is TRBV19, with TRBD1 as a possible D gene (5 bases). Trimming left V 7 bases short and J 4 bases short, with 22 bases between. Germline V CDR1 and CDR2: LNHDA, SQIVND (reference sequence). The CDR3 totals 17 residues. CDR3 residues: CASIRRGSLMPTGELFF. Written as DNA, the CDR3 is TGTGCCAGTATCAGAAGGGGATCATTAATGCCCACCGGGGAGCTGTTTTTT.

This clone has more than one count but fewer than ten. Other DNA sequences in the sample encode the same CDR3. Here the CDR3 reads CAWTGGLETQYF. As DNA, the CDR3 is TGTGCCTGGACAGGGGGGTTGGAGACCCAGTACTTC. The chain links TRBV30 to TRBJ2-5; tentative D call: TRBD1 (7 bases). Germline assignment: CDR1 GTSNPN and CDR2 SVGIG (reference sequence). Trimming took off 4 bases at V and 5 bases at J, with 11 bases between the two ends. This CDR3 contains 12 residues. The entire variable domain, with the rest obtained from reference TRBV30 and TRBJ2-5, is as follows: SQTIHQWPATLVQPVGSPLSLECTVEGTSNPNLYWYRQAAGRGLQLLFYSVGIGQISSEVPQNLSASRPQDRQFILSSKKLLLSDSGFYLCAWTGGLETQYFGPGTRLLVL.

For this clone: In this CDR3 the conserved last residue, phenylalanine or tryptophan, is missing, so a read error is likely. The DNA is omitted, as the CDR3 cannot be located on it reliably, and the CDR3 follows TCRdb's listing. V usage is TRBV15 and J usage is TRBJ2-3; TRBD1, as called in the table, went unchecked against the DNA. Germline CDR1 reads LNHNV; CDR2 reads YYDKDF (reference sequence). The CDR3 is 14 amino acids long, termini counted. CDR3 region: CATSRDLGDIHLEV.